A single sample gave rise to the 12 T cell receptor beta chains below, sequenced in a study of blood T cell repertoires in COVID-19. Sequencing was performed with immunoSEQ multiplex PCR; in TCRdb, only in-frame clones are kept and a portion is missing. Altogether 88,000 or so clones are present, approximately 80% being singletons, with the ten largest covering less than 15%. Specimen: peripheral blood. These receptors all come from an elderly man with acute or convalescent COVID-19.

This clone was recorded once. The CDR3 sequence is CASSLSSTGSYNEQFF. The CDR3 bases are TGTGCCAGCAGCTTAAGTAGTACAGGGTCCTACAATGAGCAGTTCTTC. The rearrangement joins TRBV7-8 to TRBJ2-1, with TRBD1 as a possible D gene (6 bases). V lost 2 bases and J lost 1, with 12 bases in between. The germline gives CDR1 SGHVS, CDR2 FQNEAQ. This CDR3 has 16 residues.

The rearrangement links TRBV5-1 to TRBJ1-3, with 7 bases identical to TRBD1. CDR1 SGHRS and CDR2 YFSETQ come from the germline V gene. The CDR3 has 17 residues. Trimming at V came to 3 bases and at J to 0 bases, leaving 9 bases not matched to a gene. CDR3 sequence: CASSSTSGQNSGNTIYF. In DNA form, the CDR3 reads TGCGCCAGCAGCTCGACATCGGGACAGAACTCTGGAAACACCATATATTTT.

This sequence joins TRBV30 and TRBJ1-2, with 10 bases identical to TRBD1. This CDR3 comprises 18 residues. V was pared by 0 bases and J by 3 bases, with 13 bases of the junction left unmatched. Germline V gives CDR1 GTSNPN, CDR2 SVGIG (reference sequence). CDR3 sequence reads: CAWSVSLRQGARDYGYTF. Here the CDR3 DNA reads TGTGCCTGGAGTGTCTCCCTGAGACAGGGGGCGCGGGACTATGGCTACACCTTC.

In its sample, this clone was seen once. The chain has TRBV21-1 and TRBJ1-1. TRBV21-1 is flagged as a pseudogene. This CDR3 is 15 amino acids long. This CDR3 reads CASSLRESENTEAFF. The CDR3 nucleotides read TGTGCCAGCAGCCTTCGGGAGTCTGAGAACACTGAAGCTTTCTTT.

Here the CDR3 reads CASSDQGRGNSPLHF. The CDR3 DNA reads as TGTGCCAGTAGCGATCAAGGTAGGGGGAATTCACCCCTCCACTTT. V and J are TRBV19 and TRBJ1-6, with D perhaps matching TRBD1 (6 bases). With 6 bases removed from V and 7 bases from J, the gap between germline ends came to 16 bases. The CDR3 is 15 residues long. Looked up from germline, CDR1 is LNHDA and CDR2 is SQIVND (reference sequence).

The sample holds one count of this clone. This chain joins TRBV3-1 (or the pseudogene TRBV3-2) and TRBJ1-2; D is unclear. Per the germline V gene, CDR1 is LGHDT and CDR2 is YNNKEL (reference sequence). V lost 3 bases to trimming and J lost 3 bases, with 8 bases between them. This CDR3 spans 13 amino acids. The chain's CDR3 is CASSQWTDYGYTF. The CDR3 coding sequence is TGTGCCAGCAGCCAGTGGACTGACTATGGCTACACCTTC.

The genes are TRBV6-5 and TRBJ1-1; possible D gene TRBD1, 5 bases. CDR1 and CDR2 from the germline V gene are MNHEY and SVGAGI. The CDR3 extends over 13 amino acids. Between the trimmed V and J ends, which lost 2 bases and 1 base, there was a span of 5 bases. The CDR3 here is CASSYQGNTEAFF. CDR3 sequence (DNA): TGTGCCAGCAGTTACCAGGGGAACACTGAAGCTTTCTTT.

This chain uses TRBV21-1 with TRBJ1-3; TRBD1 was called by the table and not checked on the DNA. TRBV21-1 has pseudogene status. The length of the CDR3 is 16 residues. As DNA, the CDR3 is TGTGCCAGCAGCTTGCAGGATAAGGGGGCCCGGGGGACCATATATTTT. This encodes CASSLQDKGARGTIYF.

The chain employs TRBV18 and TRBJ1-5, with 8 bases aligning to TRBD1. The germline CDR1 and CDR2 sequences are KGHSH and LQKENI. The CDR3 has 15 amino acids. Unmatched junction bases numbered 9, after V lost 4 bases and J lost 7 bases. CDR3 sequence reads: CASSQGQGGGQPQHF. The CDR3 nucleotides are TGTGCCAGCTCACAAGGACAGGGAGGCGGCCAGCCCCAGCATTTT. The full variable domain, rest sourced from reference TRBV18 and TRBJ1-5, is NAGVMQNPRHLVRRRGQEARLRCSPMKGHSHVYWYRQLPEEGLKFMVYLQKENIIDESGMPKERFSAEFPKEGPSILRIQQVVRGDSAAYFCASSQGQGGGQPQHFGDGTRLSIL.

This chain uses TRBV11-2 with TRBJ1-1; D gene ambiguous. CDR3 length: 15 amino acids. Germline V gene data show CDR1 as SGHAT and CDR2 as FQNNGV. The germline V and J ends were trimmed by 0 bases and 4 bases, with 12 bases remaining between them. CDR3 amino acids: CASSLDLASATEAFF. Written as DNA, the CDR3 is TGTGCCAGCAGCTTAGATCTTGCGAGCGCCACTGAAGCTTTCTTT.

This rearrangement joins TRBV30 to TRBJ1-5, with D uncertain. V was cut by 1 base and J by 5 bases, with 9 bases left in between. This CDR3 is 13 amino acids long. Per the germline V gene, CDR1 is GTSNPN and CDR2 is SVGIG (reference sequence). The DNA of the CDR3 is TGTGCCTGGAGTGGTCACGGTGATCAGCCCCAGCATTTT. Encoded protein: CAWSGHGDQPQHF. Variable domain in full (rest from reference TRBV30 and TRBJ1-5): SQTIHQWPATLVQPVGSPLSLECTVEGTSNPNLYWYRQAAGRGLQLLFYSVGIGQISSEVPQNLSASRPQDRQFILSSKKLLLSDSGFYLCAWSGHGDQPQHFGDGTRLSIL.

This clone was seen a few times. The V call is TRBV27, the J call TRBJ1-5; 7 positions match TRBD1. Trimming cost V 6 bases and J 1 base; bases outside gene matches: 6. The CDR3 totals 15 residues. Germline values: CDR1 MNHEY, CDR2 SMNVEV (reference sequence). The CDR3: CASSSQGGSNQPQHF. Here the CDR3 DNA reads TGTGCCAGCAGCTCCCAGGGGGGAAGCAATCAGCCCCAGCATTTT.